These 16 T cell receptor beta chains share one sample of origin, sequenced in a study of blood T cell repertoires in COVID-19. Some clones are missing from TCRdb's copy, which holds only in-frame ones; the method was immunoSEQ multiplex PCR. The table shows over 200,000 clones, with around 88% occurring only once. Sequencing was performed on peripheral blood. Receptors originate from a man aged 80 or over with acute or convalescent COVID-19.

The rearrangement joins TRBV9 to TRBJ2-3; perhaps TRBD1 as D (6 bases). The CDR3 totals 17 residues. Trimming took off 0 bases at V and 1 base at J, with 15 bases between the two ends. Germline lookup yields CDR1 SGDLS and CDR2 YYNGEE. In nucleotides, the CDR3 is TGTGCCAGCAGCGTAGTTTCAGGGGCGATAGGCACAGATACGCAGTATTTT. This encodes CASSVVSGAIGTDTQYF. Filled out from reference TRBV9 and TRBJ2-3, the complete variable domain reads DSGVTQTPKHLITATGQRVTLRCSPRSGDLSVYWYQQSLDQGLQFLIQYYNGEERAKGNILERFSAQQFPDLHSELNLSSLELGDSALYFCASSVVSGAIGTDTQYFGPGTRLTVL.

This clone was detected a few times. The germline gene is not matched at one end of the junction; a read error may be the cause. J is TRBJ2-3 and V is TRBV7-7; 7 bases align to TRBD1. CDR1 is SSHAT, CDR2 FNYEAQ, per germline (reference sequence). The CDR3 runs to 18 residues. CDR3 protein: CASSFYPSGTVSTDTQYF. The CDR3 bases are TGTGCTAGCAGCTTTTATCCGTCCGGGACAGTGAGCACAGATACGCAGTATTTT.

V usage is TRBV11-2 and J usage is TRBJ1-2; tentatively, D is TRBD1 (6 bases). CDR3 length: 15 amino acids. V gave up 4 bases and J gave up 1 base, with 13 bases separating them. Germline CDR1 and CDR2: SGHAT and FQNNGV. The CDR3 DNA sequence: TGTGCCAGCAGCTCCACGGACAGCGGTAACTATGGCTACACCTTC. Translating it yields CASSSTDSGNYGYTF. Drawing the rest from reference TRBV11-2 and TRBJ1-2, the complete variable domain is EAGVAQSPRYKIIEKRQSVAFWCNPISGHATLYWYQQILGQGPKLLIQFQNNGVVDDSQLPKDRFSAERLKGVDSTLKIQPAKLEDSAVYLCASSSTDSGNYGYTFGSGTRLTVV.

The chain uses TRBV7-2 and TRBJ2-5, with D uncertain. V was cut by 6 bases and J by 7 bases, with 9 bases left in between. The CDR3 has 11 amino acids. Germline CDR1 and CDR2: SGHTA and FQGNSA. CDR3 in amino acids: CASRESATQYF. The CDR3 bases are TGTGCCAGCAGGGAAAGCGCGACCCAGTACTTC.

This rearrangement joins TRBV30 to TRBJ2-3; 10 nucleotides match TRBD2. This CDR3 spans 14 amino acids. The germline CDR1 and CDR2 sequences are GTSNPN and SVGIG (reference sequence). V gave up 5 bases and J gave up 5 bases; unmatched junction bases: 7. The CDR3 DNA reads TGTGCCTGGGAAACTAGCGGGGCTGGAGATACGCAGTATTTT. It codes for CAWETSGAGDTQYF.

This clone was found once. V is TRBV4-2 and J is TRBJ2-1, with 8 bases identical to TRBD2. After removal of 0 bases from V and 1 base from J, the junction contained 5 bases not matched to a gene. Germline values: CDR1 LGHNA, CDR2 YNFKEQ. This CDR3 spans 17 amino acids. The CDR3 coding sequence is TGTGCCAGCAGCCAAGATTATAGCGGGACTTCCTACAATGAGCAGTTCTTC. This sequence encodes CASSQDYSGTSYNEQFF.

The chain joins TRBV4-1 to TRBJ2-3; 12 bases align to TRBD2. With 4 bases clipped from V and 3 bases from J, the junction kept 8 bases outside the gene matches. Germline V lookup: CDR1 MGHRA, CDR2 YSYEKL. The CDR3 spans 17 residues. This chain's CDR3 is CASSLTSSGRGTDTQYF. The CDR3 region has the DNA TGCGCCAGCAGCCTTACTTCTAGCGGGAGGGGGACAGATACGCAGTATTTT.

The rearrangement uses TRBV5-1 and TRBJ2-7; D possibly corresponds to TRBD2 (5 bases). Germline values: CDR1 SGHRS, CDR2 YFSETQ. The length of the CDR3 is 13 residues. V gave up 5 bases and J gave up 3 bases, with 12 bases separating them. Here the CDR3 reads CASSPGRGYEQYF. For the CDR3, the DNA is TGCGCCAGCAGTCCCGGACGGGGCTACGAGCAGTACTTC.

The CDR3 nucleotides are TGTGCCATCAGTGATGGAGGGTCTCGAGAGACCCAGTACTTC. The encoded protein is CAISDGGSRETQYF. The J gene is TRBJ2-5, the V gene TRBV10-3, with D perhaps matching TRBD2 (6 bases). Trimming shortened V by 3 bases and J by 4 bases, and 12 bases separated the two germline ends. CDR1 is ENHRY and CDR2 is SYGVKD in the germline V gene. The CDR3 covers 14 residues.

The table lists this clone with a count of one. The chain couples TRBV5-6 to TRBJ1-2; the D is unclear. The germline gives CDR1 SGHDT, CDR2 YYEEEE. CDR3 length: 13 residues. V was shortened by 4 bases and J by 1 base, with 8 bases between the two germline ends. In DNA form, the CDR3 reads TGTGCCAGCAGCGCGAACCGTAACTATGGCTACACCTTC. This encodes CASSANRNYGYTF. Drawing the rest from reference TRBV5-6 and TRBJ1-2, the complete variable domain is DAGVTQSPTHLIKTRGQQVTLRCSPKSGHDTVSWYQQALGQGPQFIFQYYEEEERQRGNFPDRFSGHQFPNYSSELNVNALLLGDSALYLCASSANRNYGYTFGSGTRLTVV.

This clone has only one observation. This sequence joins TRBV18 and TRBJ2-7, with D unresolved. CDR3 size: 16 residues. V was pared by 2 bases and J by 1 base, with 15 bases between. Germline CDR1 is KGHSH and CDR2 is LQKENI. In nucleotides, the CDR3 is TGTGCCAGCTCACCAAGCGTCGCCAGTACATCCTACGAGCAGTACTTC. Its translation is CASSPSVASTSYEQYF.

Concerning this clone: Other nucleotide sequences in the sample specify the same CDR3. The J gene is TRBJ2-7, the V gene TRBV5-1; 8 bases map to TRBD2. The CDR3 has 14 residues. Germline assignment: CDR1 SGHRS and CDR2 YFSETQ. The junction had 2 bases not matched to a gene; V was cut back by 3 bases and J by 0 bases. CDR3 bases: TGCGCCAGCAGCTCCAGCGGGGGCTCCTACGAGCAGTACTTC. Translation: CASSSSGGSYEQYF.

The V and J genes are TRBV6-5 and TRBJ1-2; no reliable D call. This CDR3 has 15 residues. V lost 8 bases to trimming and J lost 1 base, with 17 bases between them. Per germline, CDR1 MNHEY and CDR2 SVGAGI. CDR3 loop: CASVLQPTDNYGYTF. The CDR3 bases are TGTGCCAGCGTCTTGCAGCCGACTGATAACTATGGCTACACCTTC.

The chain carries TRBV7-2 and TRBJ2-3; D uncertain. This CDR3 comprises 12 residues. CDR1 is SGHTA, CDR2 FQGNSA, per germline. The V end lost 5 bases, the J end lost 6 bases, and 9 bases lay between the germline ends. The DNA of the CDR3 is TGTGCCAGCAGCCGTGTCGGGGATACGCAGTATTTT. Protein sequence: CASSRVGDTQYF.

The rearrangement joins TRBV3-1 (or the pseudogene TRBV3-2) to TRBJ1-3, with D maybe TRBD1 (5 bases). CDR1 and CDR2 from the germline V gene are LGHDT and YNNKEL (reference sequence). Trimming took 8 bases from V and 4 from J, leaving 15 bases between them. The CDR3 is 14 residues long. The CDR3 sequence is CASRDGRPGNTIYF. CDR3 bases: TGTGCCAGCCGGGACGGGAGGCCAGGAAACACCATATATTTT.

This chain connects TRBV11-2 to TRBJ1-6; no clear D. This CDR3 contains 12 residues. The germline CDR1 and CDR2 sequences are SGHAT and FQNNGV. Trimming took off 5 bases at V and 9 bases at J, with 8 bases between the two ends. The CDR3 DNA follows: TGTGCCAGCAGCGCAAACAGTTCACCCCTCCACTTT. Its protein is CASSANSSPLHF.